This T cell receptor beta chain was profiled in a study of CD4 and CD8 cells across lung adenocarcinoma regions. Donors had localized lung adenocarcinoma, a non-small cell lung cancer. V lost 2 bases and J 5 bases, leaving 25 bases between the germline ends. Per germline, CDR1 MGHRA and CDR2 YSYEKL. This CDR3 has 19 residues. TCRdb independently ran MiXCR on the PCR reads; one entry per CDR3 protein. This sample yields approximately 10,000 distinct CDR3 sequences, of which roughly 49% are seen a single time; about 33% belongs to the top ten. Sequencing used CD8+ T cells from the margin of a lung tumor. This receptor was taken from a male donor with lung adenocarcinoma. The CD4 and CD8 labels of this study may be unreliable. J is TRBJ2-1 and V is TRBV4-1; possibly TRBD2 for D (5 bases). The CDR3 reads CASSQQLEVASERDNEQFF. DNA of the CDR3: TGCGCCAGCAGCCAACAACTAGAAGTGGCCTCAGAGAGAGACAATGAGCAGTTCTTC.